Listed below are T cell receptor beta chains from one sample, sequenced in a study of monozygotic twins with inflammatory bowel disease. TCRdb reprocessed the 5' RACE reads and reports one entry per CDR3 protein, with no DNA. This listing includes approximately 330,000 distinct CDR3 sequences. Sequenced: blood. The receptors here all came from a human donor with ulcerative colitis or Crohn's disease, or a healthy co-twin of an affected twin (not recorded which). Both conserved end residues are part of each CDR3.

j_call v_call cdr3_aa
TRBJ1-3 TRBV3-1 CASSQEVLHGNTIYF
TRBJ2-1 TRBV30 CAWSLGGTSYNEQFF
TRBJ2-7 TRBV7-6 CASSLEADSYEQYF
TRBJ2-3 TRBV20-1 CSARTVKVGGTQYF
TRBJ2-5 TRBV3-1 CASSRWASRETQYF
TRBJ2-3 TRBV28 CASGPGRPSTDTQYF
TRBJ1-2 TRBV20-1 CSATKTGNYGYTF
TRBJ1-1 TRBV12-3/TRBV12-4 CASSTQGWGGNTEAFF
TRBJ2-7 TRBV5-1 CASSSGTGEDEQYF
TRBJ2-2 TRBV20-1 CSAKQGTGELFF
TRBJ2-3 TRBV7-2 CASSLRAGDTDTQYF
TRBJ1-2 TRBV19 CASKPRAGGFYGYTF
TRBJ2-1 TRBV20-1 CSARFEPNSYNEQFF
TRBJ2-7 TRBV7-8 CASSLVGTGALEQYF
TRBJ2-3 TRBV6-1 CASSESPDTQYF
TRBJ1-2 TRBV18 CASSPPSRTFYGYTF
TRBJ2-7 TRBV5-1 CASSLDTFFEQYF
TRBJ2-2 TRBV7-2 CASSPHGGNTGELFF
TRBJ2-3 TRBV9 CASSVGPHSSGRFRLDTQYF
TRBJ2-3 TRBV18 CASSGTATDTQYF
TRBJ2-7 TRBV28 CASSLYLKGHSVVYEQYF
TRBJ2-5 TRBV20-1 CSVQVRAVETQYF
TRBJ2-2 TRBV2 CASRGAWELFF
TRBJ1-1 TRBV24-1 CATMDNTEAFF
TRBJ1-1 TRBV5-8 CASSLGPGWGGAFF
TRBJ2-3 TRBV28 CASSLVTRGTDTQYF
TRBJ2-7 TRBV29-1 CSVVVSYNEQYF
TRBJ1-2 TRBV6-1 CASSGEGGGYTF
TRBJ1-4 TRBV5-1 CASSFNFERGEKLFF
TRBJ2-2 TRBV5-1 CASSLEVAGARTGELFF
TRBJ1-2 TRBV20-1 CSARDEGTEMGYTF
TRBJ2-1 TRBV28 CASSLLDRENEQFF
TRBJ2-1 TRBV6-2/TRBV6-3 CASSYTRGGLVNEQFF
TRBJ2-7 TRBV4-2 CASSQGLAGDLVYEQYF
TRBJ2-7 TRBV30 CAWMPWTGNHEQYF
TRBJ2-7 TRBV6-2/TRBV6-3 CASRLQGRTYEQYF
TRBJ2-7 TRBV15 CATSRDPSYEQYF
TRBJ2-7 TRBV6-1 CASSRALGSSYEQYF
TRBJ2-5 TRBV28 CASSLLTVREETQYF
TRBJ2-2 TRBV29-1 CSVEDDLAVNTGELFF
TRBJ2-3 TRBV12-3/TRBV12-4 CASSLTGGATDTQYF
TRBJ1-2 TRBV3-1 CASSSWTENYGYTF
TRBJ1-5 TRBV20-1 CSASFGYRGRNQPQHF
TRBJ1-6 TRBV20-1 CSAGDTSSYNSPLHF
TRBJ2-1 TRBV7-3 CASSSQRWDEQFF
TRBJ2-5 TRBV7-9 CASSLGGPKGETQYF
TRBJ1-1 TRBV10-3 CAIKGPGTGTEAFF
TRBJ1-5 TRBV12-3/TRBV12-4 CASSLSSVYNQPQHF
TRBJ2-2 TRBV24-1 CATSDFGLAGRSGELFF
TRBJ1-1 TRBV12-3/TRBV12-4 CASQGGRTEAFF
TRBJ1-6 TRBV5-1 CASSLPGQENSPLHF
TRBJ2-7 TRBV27 CASSLGTGGDEQYF
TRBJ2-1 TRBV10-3 CAISKGQALGEQFF
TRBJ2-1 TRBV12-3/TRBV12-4 CASSNGLANNEQFF
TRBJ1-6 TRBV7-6 CASSSGTGRGSPLHF